The 29 T cell receptor beta chains below come from one sample, sequenced in a study of T cells in Graves' hyperthyroidism and ophthalmopathy. From RNA transcripts, TCR beta CDR3 regions were amplified. HTBI primers were used for first-round RT-PCR of the TCR CDR3. TCRdb processed the multiplex PCR reads anew with MiXCR; each CDR3 protein has one entry. The sample has roughly 700,000 distinct CDR3 sequences; around a sixth are singletons. The specimen sequenced was blood. These receptors all stem from a man aged 45-65 years with Graves' hyperthyroidism.

V and J are TRBV5-4 and TRBJ2-5, with TRBD1 as a possible D gene (5 bases). The CDR3 consists of 14 residues. Germline V CDR1 and CDR2: SGHNT, YYREEE (reference sequence). Trimming took off 4 bases at V and 1 base at J, with 11 bases between the two ends. The DNA of the CDR3 is TGTGCCAGCAGCGATGACAGTAGCCAAGAGACCCAGTACTTC. Translating it yields CASSDDSSQETQYF.

This clonotype was counted a few times. The V gene is TRBV27, the J gene TRBJ1-3; maybe TRBD1 (5 bases). This CDR3 region has 18 residues. V was clipped by 6 bases and J by 0 bases, with 21 bases between them. Per the germline V gene, CDR1 is MNHEY and CDR2 is SMNVEV (reference sequence). CDR3: CASSPLGDGNNSGNTIYF. Written as DNA, the CDR3 is TGTGCCAGCAGCCCCCTCGGGGACGGCAACAACTCTGGAAACACCATATATTTT.

J is TRBJ2-7 and V is TRBV19, with 9 bases aligning to TRBD2. Germline CDR1 is LNHDA and CDR2 is SQIVND (reference sequence). This CDR3 has 14 amino acids. The V segment lost 5 bases and the J segment 1 base; nucleotides outside the gene matches: 3. The CDR3 coding sequence is TGTGCCAGTAGTTGGCGGGAGGGTTCCTACGAGCAGTACTTC. Encoded protein: CASSWREGSYEQYF.

This clonotype was recorded many times. The rearrangement links TRBV7-9 to TRBJ2-5; TRBD2 matches 11 bases. This CDR3 region has 18 residues. J was trimmed by 0 bases and V by 0 bases; bases with no gene match: 6. Germline CDR1 is SEHNR and CDR2 is FQNEAQ (reference sequence). CDR3 sequence (DNA): TGTGCCAGCAGCTTAGCCAATTTACTAGCGGGAGACCAAGAGACCCAGTACTTC. It encodes CASSLANLLAGDQETQYF. The whole variable domain, remainder taken from reference TRBV7-9 and TRBJ2-5, is DTGVSQNPRHKITKRGQNVTFRCDPISEHNRLYWYRQTLGQGPEFLTYFQNEAQLEKSRLLSDRFSAERPKGSFSTLEIQRTEQGDSAMYLCASSLANLLAGDQETQYFGPGTRLLVL.

There are many counts of this clonotype. The chain has TRBV12-3 or TRBV12-4 and TRBJ2-1, with no clear D. Trimming removed 7 bases from V and 0 bases from J, with 16 bases in between. The CDR3 sequence is 16 residues long. The CDR3 protein is CASTLNSGPSYNEQFF. CDR3 nucleotides: TGTGCCAGCACCCTGAATTCAGGTCCCTCCTACAATGAGCAGTTCTTC.

This clonotype has a count of ten or more. The J gene is TRBJ2-7, the V gene TRBV6-2 or TRBV6-3, with D perhaps TRBD2 (6 bases). Trimming pared 2 bases from V and 3 bases from J, leaving 14 bases between. Germline V gene sequence: CDR1 MNHEY, CDR2 SVGEGT. This CDR3 is built from 15 residues. The CDR3 DNA is TGTGCCAGCAGTTACACGGGAGAAGCCTACTACGAGCAGTACTTC. It translates to CASSYTGEAYYEQYF.

This clonotype was found a few times. This rearrangement joins TRBV6-2 or TRBV6-3 to TRBJ2-4, with D unresolved. The V gene lost 6 bases and the J gene lost 5 bases, with 8 bases spanning the gap. Looked up from germline, CDR1 is MNHEY and CDR2 is SVGEGT. The CDR3 has 12 residues. CDR3 sequence (DNA): TGTGCCAGCAGCCTGCCTGAAAACATTCAGTACTTC. It codes for CASSLPENIQYF.

The chain carries TRBV7-6 and TRBJ2-3; 11 bases align to TRBD1. V lost 5 bases to trimming and J lost 5 bases; unmatched junction nucleotides: 3. Germline V gene lookup returns CDR1 SGHVS and CDR2 FNYEAQ. CDR3 length: 14 residues. This CDR3 is CASSAGTGGDTQYF. The CDR3 nucleotides read TGTGCCAGCAGCGCAGGGACAGGGGGAGATACGCAGTATTTT.

This clonotype was recorded at least ten times. V gene TRBV30 combines with J gene TRBJ1-2; TRBD1 matches at 7 bases. Germline loops: CDR1 GTSNPN, CDR2 SVGIG (reference sequence). The ends lost 1 base at V and 4 bases at J; junction bases unmatched: 15. This CDR3 is 17 amino acids long. The CDR3 DNA reads as TGTGCCTGGAGTGAATGGGAGATATCGACAGGGACCTATGGCTACACCTTC. This sequence encodes CAWSEWEISTGTYGYTF.

V gene TRBV20-1 combines with J gene TRBJ1-6, with 7 positions matching TRBD1. Losses at the gene ends were 5 bases for V and 7 bases for J; bases not matched to a gene: 5. CDR1 is DFQATT and CDR2 is SNEGSKA in the germline V gene (reference sequence). This CDR3 has 13 residues. The CDR3 loop is CSAGDSMNSPLHF. Here the CDR3 DNA reads TGCAGTGCTGGGGACAGTATGAATTCACCCCTCCACTTT.

This rearrangement joins TRBV5-1 to TRBJ2-5; D may be TRBD1 or TRBD2 (5 bases each). The CDR3 is 16 amino acids. Germline CDR1 SGHRS, CDR2 YFSETQ. With 4 bases removed from V and 5 bases from J, the gap between germline ends came to 21 bases. For the CDR3, the DNA is TGCGCCAGCAGCGAATGGGACCAAACGAGTTCGGAGACCCAGTACTTC. As protein: CASSEWDQTSSETQYF. Supplemented by reference TRBV5-1 and TRBJ2-5, the full variable domain reads KAGVTQTPRYLIKTRGQQVTLSCSPISGHRSVSWYQQTPGQGLQFLFEYFSETQRNKGNFPGRFSGRQFSNSRSEMNVSTLELGDSALYLCASSEWDQTSSETQYFGPGTRLLVL.

The V gene is TRBV27, the J gene TRBJ2-7, with D possibly TRBD2 on 5 matching bases. Deletions cut 8 bases from V and 0 bases from J, with 20 bases between. This CDR3 contains 16 residues. Germline assignment: CDR1 MNHEY and CDR2 SMNVEV (reference sequence). The CDR3 sequence is CASGGFGSLFSYEQYF. DNA for the CDR3: TGTGCCAGCGGCGGGTTCGGCAGCCTTTTCTCCTACGAGCAGTACTTC.

Many counts were recorded for this clonotype. The chain uses TRBV6-1 and TRBJ1-3, with a tentative D call TRBD1 (6 bases). The CDR3 is 16 amino acids. Deletions cut 5 bases from V and 0 bases from J, with 14 bases between. Germline V CDR1 and CDR2: MNHNS, SASEGT. In DNA form, the CDR3 reads TGTGCCAGCAGTCACAGGGACTCGAGCTCTGGAAACACCATATATTTT. The encoded protein is CASSHRDSSSGNTIYF.

This clonotype showed up many times. The J gene is TRBJ2-5, the V gene TRBV24-1, with 8 positions matching TRBD1. The CDR3 spans 15 residues. Per germline, CDR1 KGHDR and CDR2 SFDVKD. V dropped 7 bases and J dropped 5; count of bases not matched to a gene: 11. CDR3 residues: CATRLDRVLTETQYF. DNA of the CDR3: TGTGCCACCAGGTTGGACAGGGTCCTAACGGAGACCCAGTACTTC.

The chain carries TRBV11-2 and TRBJ1-2, with no clear D. The CDR3 is 13 amino acids. Trimming removed 2 bases at V and 5 bases at J, with 9 bases between. Germline V gene lookup returns CDR1 SGHAT and CDR2 FQNNGV. The CDR3 bases are TGTGCCAGCAGCTTAAAGGCGCCTTATGGCTACACCTTC. It specifies CASSLKAPYGYTF.

This clonotype was observed at least ten times. The J gene is TRBJ1-2, the V gene TRBV2; D not resolved. CDR1 SNHLY and CDR2 FYNNEI come from the germline V gene. Trimming stripped 3 bases from V and 2 bases from J, with 10 bases between. This CDR3 is 14 amino acids long. DNA of the CDR3: TGTGCCAGCAGTGACTATACTGGGAACTATGGCTACACCTTC. This sequence encodes CASSDYTGNYGYTF. The entire variable domain, with the rest obtained from reference TRBV2 and TRBJ1-2, is as follows: EPEVTQTPSHQVTQMGQEVILRCVPISNHLYFYWYRQILGQKVEFLVSFYNNEISEKSEIFDDQFSVERPDGSNFTLKIRSTKLEDSAMYFCASSDYTGNYGYTFGSGTRLTVV.

There are many counts of this clonotype. The CDR3 protein is CASSYAGTGHNEQFF. The CDR3 DNA reads as TGTGCCAGCAGCTACGCCGGGACTGGGCACAATGAGCAGTTCTTC. This rearrangement joins TRBV7-9 to TRBJ2-1; tentative D call: TRBD2 (6 bases). With 4 bases removed from V and 5 bases from J, the gap between germline ends came to 15 bases. The CDR3 is 15 amino acids. Germline loops: CDR1 SEHNR, CDR2 FQNEAQ (reference sequence).

This sequence joins TRBV4-3 and TRBJ2-1, with 8 bases identical to TRBD1. The CDR3 has 17 residues. The germline gives CDR1 LGHNA, CDR2 YSLEER. With 4 bases clipped from V and 4 bases from J, the junction kept 12 bases outside the gene matches. CDR3 region: CASSRQPPGQVYNEQFF. CDR3 in DNA: TGCGCCAGCAGCCGGCAACCACCGGGACAGGTGTACAATGAGCAGTTCTTC.

The genes are TRBV5-5 and TRBJ2-5, with 7 positions matching TRBD2. Germline CDR1 SGHKS, CDR2 YYEKEE (reference sequence). This CDR3 has 15 residues. The J segment lost 4 bases and the V segment lost 0 bases, leaving 6 bases of the junction unmatched. The CDR3 spells CASSLAAGEGETQYF. The CDR3 DNA reads TGTGCCAGCAGCTTGGCCGCGGGAGAGGGAGAGACCCAGTACTTC. The entire variable domain, with the rest obtained from reference TRBV5-5 and TRBJ2-5, is as follows: DAGVTQSPTHLIKTRGQQVTLRCSPISGHKSVSWYQQVLGQGPQFIFQYYEKEERGRGNFPDRFSARQFPNYSSELNVNALLLGDSALYLCASSLAAGEGETQYFGPGTRLLVL.

The chain recombines TRBV29-1 with TRBJ2-7; TRBD2 matches 10 bases. Germline CDR1 reads SQVTM; CDR2 reads ANQGSEA. V lost 6 bases, J lost 3 bases, and 8 bases stayed unmatched. CDR3 length: 14 residues. CDR3 region: CSVPLAGDRYEQYF. In DNA, the CDR3 is TGCAGCGTGCCCCTAGCGGGGGATCGCTACGAGCAGTACTTC.

This clonotype has ten or more counts. The chain joins TRBV6-1 to TRBJ1-1; D possibly corresponds to TRBD1 (6 bases). This CDR3 is 16 amino acids long. V was clipped by 5 bases and J by 5 bases, with 21 bases between them. Germline V CDR1 and CDR2: MNHNS, SASEGT. CDR3 region: CASSYPPGGLWTEAFF. The CDR3 nucleotides read TGTGCCAGCAGTTATCCCCCCGGGGGGCTTTGGACTGAAGCTTTCTTT.

This chain joins TRBV20-1 and TRBJ1-5; tentatively, D is TRBD1 (6 bases). Germline V gene lookup returns CDR1 DFQATT and CDR2 SNEGSKA (reference sequence). Trimming removed 1 base at V and 7 bases at J, with 11 bases between. The CDR3 totals 13 residues. In nucleotides, the CDR3 is TGCAGTGCTAGAGCAGACAGGCAACAGCCCCAGCATTTT. It codes for CSARADRQQPQHF.

This clonotype was observed many times. This chain links TRBV2 with TRBJ2-2; 9 positions agree with TRBD2. Trimming at V came to 4 bases and at J to 6 bases, leaving 12 bases not matched to a gene. Germline V gives CDR1 SNHLY, CDR2 FYNNEI. CDR3 size: 17 residues. CDR3 DNA: TGTGCCAGCAGTGGTTGGCGGGGGGGCGCGACTCCCGGGGAGCTGTTTTTT. Amino acids: CASSGWRGGATPGELFF. Together with reference TRBV2 and TRBJ2-2, the CDR3 gives the full variable domain: EPEVTQTPSHQVTQMGQEVILRCVPISNHLYFYWYRQILGQKVEFLVSFYNNEISEKSEIFDDQFSVERPDGSNFTLKIRSTKLEDSAMYFCASSGWRGGATPGELFFGEGSRLTVL.

This clonotype was observed many times. The CDR3 DNA is TGTGCCAGCAGTTTGAGACAGCTTAAAAAAGATACGCAGTATTTT. It yields the protein CASSLRQLKKDTQYF. The rearrangement links TRBV28 to TRBJ2-3, with a possible D match to TRBD1 (5 bases). This CDR3 contains 15 residues. The V end lost 3 bases, the J end lost 5 bases, and 15 bases lay between the germline ends. The germline V gene encodes CDR1 MDHEN and CDR2 SYDVKM.

This clonotype was detected many times. The rearrangement joins TRBV6-1 to TRBJ1-4; D perhaps matches TRBD1 (5 bases). CDR1 is MNHNS, CDR2 SASEGT, per germline. The CDR3 totals 15 residues. V was clipped by 0 bases and J by 4 bases, with 9 bases between them. Written as DNA, the CDR3 is TGTGCCAGCAGTGAAGCGCGGGGGGGTAATGAAAAACTGTTTTTT. Its protein product is CASSEARGGNEKLFF.

This rearrangement joins TRBV10-3 to TRBJ2-7; no clear D gene. This CDR3 spans 15 amino acids. Germline loops: CDR1 ENHRY, CDR2 SYGVKD. V gave up 0 bases and J gave up 0 bases, with 9 bases separating them. CDR3 DNA sequence: TGTGCCATCAGTGAGTCCGGCAGGCCCTCCTACGAGCAGTACTTC. This encodes CAISESGRPSYEQYF.

This clonotype was observed at least ten times. This rearrangement joins TRBV27 to TRBJ2-1, with 7 bases matching TRBD2. The junction had 14 bases not matched to a gene; V was cut back by 6 bases and J by 9 bases. This CDR3 has 15 residues. CDR1 and CDR2 from the germline V gene are MNHEY and SMNVEV (reference sequence). CDR3 protein: CASREAGRLAGEQFF. CDR3 coding DNA: TGTGCCAGCAGAGAAGCGGGTAGACTAGCAGGTGAGCAGTTCTTC.

The genes are TRBV28 and TRBJ2-3; unclear D gene. Per the germline V gene, CDR1 is MDHEN and CDR2 is SYDVKM. Trimming left V 6 bases short and J 2 bases short, with 15 bases between. The CDR3 spans 15 residues. CDR3: CASSPPGRSTDTQYF. The CDR3 region has the DNA TGTGCCAGCAGCCCCCCGGGTAGATCCACAGATACGCAGTATTTT.

The chain joins TRBV12-3 or TRBV12-4 to TRBJ1-5; D unclear. CDR3 size: 15 residues. Between the trimmed V and J ends, which lost 2 bases and 3 bases, there was a span of 11 bases. CDR3 sequence: CASSLSRGDNQPQHF. DNA of the CDR3: TGTGCCAGCAGTTTAAGCCGGGGAGACAATCAGCCCCAGCATTTT.